A selection of T cell receptor beta chains follows, all from one sample in a study of blood T cell repertoires in COVID-19. TCRdb's copy holds only in-frame clones and misses some; the assay was immunoSEQ multiplex PCR. The sample lists 350,000 to 450,000 clones; around 90% were seen once. Sequences were obtained from peripheral blood. The source is a human donor in a cohort sampled during active COVID-19. The CDR3 runs from the conserved cysteine through the conserved F or W. A D gene is named only where the DNA matches it firmly.

13	TRBV10-1	TRBJ2-2	-	TGCGCCAGCAAAGAGGGGGATGCCGGGGAGCTGTTTTTT	CASKEGDAGELFF
16	TRBV6-5	TRBJ2-1	-	TGTGCCAGCAGTTATGGAGGGCGGGTGGGCTACAATGAGCAGTTCTTC	CASSYGGRVGYNEQFF
13	TRBV7-8	TRBJ2-1	-	TGTGCCAGCAGCTTGGGATATACACTAGGTGGCTTCTTC	CASSLGYTLGGFF
13	TRBV6-2/TRBV6-3	TRBJ2-2	-	TGTGCCAGCAGTTCTGAGGACACCGGGGAGCTGTTTTTT	CASSSEDTGELFF
15	TRBV28	TRBJ1-2	TRBD1	TGTGCCAGCAGTACGACCGGGACAGGGTATTATGGCTACACCTTC	CASSTTGTGYYGYTF
15	TRBV7-8	TRBJ2-1	TRBD2	TGTGCCAGCAGCTTCTCGCGGGAGCCCCTCAATGAGCAGTTCTTC	CASSFSREPLNEQFF
16	TRBV11-3	TRBJ2-3	-	TGTGCCAGCAGCTTGGGGGACATGCCCGTCACAGATACGCAGTATTTT	CASSLGDMPVTDTQYF
15	TRBV6-1	TRBJ1-5	-	TGTGCCAGCAGTGAAAGCGCGGACTTCGGACAGCCCCAGCATTTT	CASSESADFGQPQHF
16	TRBV7-9	TRBJ2-3	-	TGTGCCAGCCTGAAGACAAGAGGGACTAGCACAGATACGCAGTATTTT	CASLKTRGTSTDTQYF
15	TRBV5-1	TRBJ2-7	TRBD2	TGCGCCAGCAGCTCCAGCCTAGCGGGAGGCCTCGAGCAGTACTTC	CASSSSLAGGLEQYF
16	TRBV5-1	TRBJ2-4	-	TGCGCCAGCAGCGACTGGGGGGGCAGAGCCAAAAACATTCAGTACTTC	CASSDWGGRAKNIQYF
17	TRBV7-6	TRBJ2-5	-	TGTGCCAGCAGCCCCGCCGCGGGCGCTGGTGGGCAAGAGACCCAGTACTTC	CASSPAAGAGGQETQYF
13	TRBV9	TRBJ1-1	-	TGTGCCAGCCAGAAAGGGGGGGGTACTGAAGCTTTCTTT	CASQKGGGTEAFF
19	TRBV11-2	TRBJ2-1	TRBD2	TGTGCCAGCAGCTTCCTTTTTGGACTAGCGGGGGGGGTATACAATGAGCAGTTCTTC	CASSFLFGLAGGVYNEQFF
14	TRBV19	TRBJ1-1	TRBD1	TGTGCCAGTAGCCCGACAGGGGTGGACACTGAAGCTTTCTTT	CASSPTGVDTEAFF
14	TRBV6-5	TRBJ1-5	-	TGTGCCAGCAGTTACTATTCCAGTAATCAGCCCCAGCATTTT	CASSYYSSNQPQHF
14	TRBV27	TRBJ2-1	-	TGTGCCAGCAGCCTCCAACAGACCATAGGGGGGCAGTTCTTC	CASSLQQTIGGQFF
16	TRBV30	TRBJ2-3	TRBD2	TGTGCCTGGACTGCCGGGACTAGCGGGGGGGCAGATACGCAGTATTTT	CAWTAGTSGGADTQYF
19	TRBV28	TRBJ2-3	TRBD2	TGTGCCAGCAGTCTCCACCTAGGGGCTAGCGGAGTGAGCACAGATACGCAGTATTTT	CASSLHLGASGVSTDTQYF
15	TRBV5-1	TRBJ1-2	-	TGCGCCAGCAGCGTAAGGGGCAGTCCTAACTATGGCTACACCTTC	CASSVRGSPNYGYTF
14	TRBV28	TRBJ2-7	TRBD1	TGTGCCAGCAGTGCCCCGACAGGGTCCTACGAGCAGTACTTC	CASSAPTGSYEQYF
14	TRBV15	TRBJ2-3	-	TGTGCCACCAGCGGAGACAGCAGGACAGATACGCAGTATTTT	CATSGDSRTDTQYF